The clone carrying this T cell receptor (beta chain) was recorded at least ten times. The target antigen is unknown. TCR cDNA was made by 5'RACE template switching, adding a universal primer site and UMIs. TCRdb redid the calling of the 5' RACE reads with MiXCR, one entry per CDR3 protein. The repertoire has about 510,000 distinct CDR3 sequences, 20% to 25% of them found once; the top ten carry about 15%. The data stem from a study of T cells after yellow fever vaccination. Study-level findings and limits: Post-booster repertoires again held most primary-vaccination clones (about 95% CD4, 88% CD8).

Germline CDR1 is SGHTA and CDR2 is FQGNSA. The length of the CDR3 is 12 residues. Trimming left V 8 bases short and J 6 bases short, with 11 bases between. Material: PBMCs, obtained 20 to 25 days after the first yellow fever vaccination. This sequence originates from a young man who received the YFV17D yellow fever vaccine. The chain joins TRBV7-2 to TRBJ2-1, with D hard to call. The chain's CDR3 is CASETTRNEQFF. In DNA, the CDR3 is TGTGCCAGCGAGACGACCCGCAATGAGCAGTTCTTC.